This paragraph reports one T cell receptor (beta chain). Authors' processing steps: Reference gene primer amplification gave nucleated cell count estimates. Sequencing was performed with immunoSEQ multiplex PCR; in TCRdb, only in-frame clones are kept and a portion is missing. The DNA gave D and trimming, while V, J and clone size come from that table. The sample carries some 210,000 clones, around nine tenths recorded once. Recruited during active infection, patients (from Seattle) were subsequently followed longitudinally. The data derive from a study of blood T cell repertoires in COVID-19. Study summary: Material from acute and convalescent COVID-19 was sourced from the United States, Italy and Spain.

Looked up from germline, CDR1 is MNHNY and CDR2 is SVGAGI (reference sequence). CDR3 length: 17 amino acids. With 8 bases removed from V and 0 bases from J, the gap between germline ends came to 20 bases. J is TRBJ1-5 and V is TRBV6-6; D uncertain. This sequence was found in a man between 60 and 75 years old with COVID-19, enrolled during active disease. Sequencing was carried out using peripheral blood. The CDR3 DNA sequence: TGTGCCAGCCGTCGGGCAGAACCGATTGATAGCAATCAGCCCCAGCATTTT. Translated: CASRRAEPIDSNQPQHF.